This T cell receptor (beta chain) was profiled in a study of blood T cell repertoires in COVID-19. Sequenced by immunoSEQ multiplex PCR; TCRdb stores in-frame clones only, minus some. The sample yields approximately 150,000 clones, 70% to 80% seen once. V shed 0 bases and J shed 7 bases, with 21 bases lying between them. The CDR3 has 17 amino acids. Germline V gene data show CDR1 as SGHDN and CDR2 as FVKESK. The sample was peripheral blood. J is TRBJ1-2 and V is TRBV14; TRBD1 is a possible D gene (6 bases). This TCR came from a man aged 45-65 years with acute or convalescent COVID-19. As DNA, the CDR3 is TGTGCCAGCAGCCAAGATCTTCTTTCGACAGGCGTAGCTGGCTACACCTTC. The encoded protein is CASSQDLLSTGVAGYTF. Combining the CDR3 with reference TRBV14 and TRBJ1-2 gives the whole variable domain EAGVTQFPSHSVIEKGQTVTLRCDPISGHDNLYWYRRVMGKEIKFLLHFVKESKQDESGMPNNRFLAERTGGTYSTLKVQPAELEDSGVYFCASSQDLLSTGVAGYTFGSGTRLTVV.